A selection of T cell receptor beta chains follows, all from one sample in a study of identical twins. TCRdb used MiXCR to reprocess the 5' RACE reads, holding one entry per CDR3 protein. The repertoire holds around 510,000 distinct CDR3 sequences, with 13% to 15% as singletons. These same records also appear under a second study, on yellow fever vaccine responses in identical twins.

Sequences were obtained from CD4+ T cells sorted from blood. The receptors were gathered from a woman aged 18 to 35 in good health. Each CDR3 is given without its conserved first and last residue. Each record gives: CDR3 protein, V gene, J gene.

ASNGGLFSTEAF,TRBV5-1,TRBJ1-1
ASSQDGTEIYEQY,TRBV4-2,TRBJ2-7
SVSGGGAKNIQY,TRBV29-1,TRBJ2-4
ASSLSGVGIYGYT,TRBV28,TRBJ1-2
AWMPGVSTGELF,TRBV30,TRBJ2-2
ASRRLAGVRTGELF,TRBV11-2,TRBJ2-2
ASSIVLRNTEAF,TRBV19,TRBJ1-1
SEGGGTRQETQY,TRBV20-1,TRBJ2-5
ATSRTGGGETQY,TRBV15,TRBJ2-5
ASSFSVPYEQY,TRBV28,TRBJ2-7
ASSLAPPPYNEQF,TRBV5-1,TRBJ2-1
ASSLDPRKSTAQETQY,TRBV11-2,TRBJ2-5
ASSYFGQDTEAF,TRBV6-5,TRBJ1-1